This T cell receptor beta chain was sequenced during a study of blood T cells in healthy people across ages. CDR3 length: 13 amino acids. Per the germline V gene, CDR1 is SGDLS and CDR2 is YYNGEE. Isolation of PBMCs gave at least 7 million cells per sample. Points on this clonotype: Its target is not known. Mismatch with germline at one junction end may stem from a read error.

Overall study results and limits: Diversity figures based on one million T cells were deemed too low.

A second PCR, run for about 6 to 11 cycles, used a sample-barcoded 5' primer plus a J-beta primer mix. Each cDNA molecule was tagged by a template-switch adaptor with 12 random nucleotides. Each sample provided no less than 3 million CDR3-containing paired-end reads. From the 5' RACE reads, TCRdb called clonotypes with MiXCR, one entry per CDR3 protein. The data show about 770,000 distinct CDR3 sequences, around 42% seen once. J is TRBJ1-6 and V is TRBV9; D not resolved. This clonotype was sampled from a man between 60 and 70 years old in good health. The sample consisted of blood. The CDR3 sequence: CASSDPLGSPPHF. The CDR3 DNA follows: TGTGCCAGCAGCGACCCCCTCGGGTCACCCCCCCACTTT.